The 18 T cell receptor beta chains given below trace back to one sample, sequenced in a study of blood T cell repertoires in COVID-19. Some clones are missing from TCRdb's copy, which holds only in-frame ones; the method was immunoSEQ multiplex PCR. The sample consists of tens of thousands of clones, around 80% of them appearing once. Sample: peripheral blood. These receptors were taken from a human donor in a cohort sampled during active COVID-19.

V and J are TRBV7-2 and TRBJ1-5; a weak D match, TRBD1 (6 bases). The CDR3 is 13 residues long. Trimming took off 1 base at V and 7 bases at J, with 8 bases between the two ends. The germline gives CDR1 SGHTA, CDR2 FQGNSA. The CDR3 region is CASSLEGGQPQHF. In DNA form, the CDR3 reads TGTGCCAGCAGCTTAGAAGGGGGACAGCCCCAGCATTTT.

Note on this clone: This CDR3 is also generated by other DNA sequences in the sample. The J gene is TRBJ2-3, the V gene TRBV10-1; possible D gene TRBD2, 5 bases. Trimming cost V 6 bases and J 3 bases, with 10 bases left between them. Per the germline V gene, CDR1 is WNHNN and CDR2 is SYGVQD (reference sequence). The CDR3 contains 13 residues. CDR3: CASSETGTDTQYF. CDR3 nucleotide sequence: TGCGCCAGCAGCGAGACGGGGACAGATACGCAGTATTTT.

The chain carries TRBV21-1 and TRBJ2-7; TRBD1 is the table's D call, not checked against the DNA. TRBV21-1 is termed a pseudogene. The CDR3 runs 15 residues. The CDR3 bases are TGTGCCAGCAGCAAAGATGGACAGGGGATTTACGAGCAGTACTTC. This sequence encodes CASSKDGQGIYEQYF.

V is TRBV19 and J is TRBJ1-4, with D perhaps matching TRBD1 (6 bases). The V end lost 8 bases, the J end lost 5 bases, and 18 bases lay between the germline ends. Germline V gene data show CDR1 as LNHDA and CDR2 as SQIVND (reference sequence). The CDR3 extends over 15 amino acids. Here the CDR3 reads CASVEDGQPNEKLFF. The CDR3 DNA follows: TGTGCCAGTGTGGAAGACGGACAGCCCAATGAAAAACTGTTTTTT.

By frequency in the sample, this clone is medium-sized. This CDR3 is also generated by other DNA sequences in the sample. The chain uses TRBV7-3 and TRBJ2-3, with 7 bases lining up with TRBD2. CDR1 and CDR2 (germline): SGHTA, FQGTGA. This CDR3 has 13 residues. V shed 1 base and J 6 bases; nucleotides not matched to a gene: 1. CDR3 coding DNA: TGTGCCAGCAGCTTAAAGCGGGGCGATACGCAGTATTTT. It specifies CASSLKRGDTQYF.

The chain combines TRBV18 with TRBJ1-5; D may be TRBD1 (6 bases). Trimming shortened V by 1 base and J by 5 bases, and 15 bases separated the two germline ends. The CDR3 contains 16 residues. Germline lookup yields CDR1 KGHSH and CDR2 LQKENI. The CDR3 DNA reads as TGTGCCAGCTCACCACTTGCAGGGGTGAATGATCAGCCCCAGCATTTT. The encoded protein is CASSPLAGVNDQPQHF.

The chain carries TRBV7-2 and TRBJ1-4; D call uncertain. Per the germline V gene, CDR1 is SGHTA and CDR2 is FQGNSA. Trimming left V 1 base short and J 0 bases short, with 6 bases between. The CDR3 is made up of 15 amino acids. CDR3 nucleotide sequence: TGTGCCAGCAGCTTAGTTAGCACAACTAATGAAAAACTGTTTTTT. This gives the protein CASSLVSTTNEKLFF.

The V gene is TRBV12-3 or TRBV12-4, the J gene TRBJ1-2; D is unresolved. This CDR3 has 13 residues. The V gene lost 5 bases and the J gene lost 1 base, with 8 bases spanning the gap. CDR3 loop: CASSDRDNYGYTF. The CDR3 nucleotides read TGTGCCAGCAGTGACCGGGATAACTATGGCTACACCTTC.

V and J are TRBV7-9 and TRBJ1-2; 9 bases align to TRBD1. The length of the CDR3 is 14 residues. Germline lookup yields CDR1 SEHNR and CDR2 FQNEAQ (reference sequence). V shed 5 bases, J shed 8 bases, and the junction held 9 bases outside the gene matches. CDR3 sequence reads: CASSRGQGSEGYTF. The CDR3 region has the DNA TGTGCCAGCAGCCGGGGACAGGGTTCGGAGGGCTACACCTTC.

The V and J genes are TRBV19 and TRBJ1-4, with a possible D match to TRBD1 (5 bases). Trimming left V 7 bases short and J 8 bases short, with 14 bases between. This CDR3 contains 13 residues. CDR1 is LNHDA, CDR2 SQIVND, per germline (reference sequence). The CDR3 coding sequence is TGTGCCAGTACCACAGGTTTTAAGGAAAAACTGTTTTTT. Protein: CASTTGFKEKLFF. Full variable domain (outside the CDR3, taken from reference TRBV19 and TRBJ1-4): DGGITQSPKYLFRKEGQNVTLSCEQNLNHDAMYWYRQDPGQGLRLIYYSQIVNDFQKGDIAEGYSVSREKKESFPLTVTSAQKNPTAFYLCASTTGFKEKLFFGSGTQLSVL.

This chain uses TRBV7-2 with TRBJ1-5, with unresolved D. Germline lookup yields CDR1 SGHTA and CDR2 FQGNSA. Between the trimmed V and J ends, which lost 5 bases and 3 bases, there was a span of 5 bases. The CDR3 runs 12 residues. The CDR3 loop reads CASSVSNQPQHF. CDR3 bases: TGTGCCAGCAGCGTCTCCAATCAGCCCCAGCATTTT.

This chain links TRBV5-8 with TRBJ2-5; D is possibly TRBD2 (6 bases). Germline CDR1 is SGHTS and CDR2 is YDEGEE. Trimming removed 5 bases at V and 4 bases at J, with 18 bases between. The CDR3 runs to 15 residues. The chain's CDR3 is CASRLTRGGRETQYF. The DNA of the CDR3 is TGTGCCAGCAGACTGACTAGAGGAGGGAGAGAGACCCAGTACTTC.

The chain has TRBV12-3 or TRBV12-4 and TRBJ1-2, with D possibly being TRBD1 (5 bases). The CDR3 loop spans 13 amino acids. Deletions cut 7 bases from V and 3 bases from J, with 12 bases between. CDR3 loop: CASTPRVDYGYTF. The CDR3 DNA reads TGTGCCAGCACCCCCAGGGTAGACTATGGCTACACCTTC.

The CDR3 region is CASSDPDTSYEQYF. In DNA form, the CDR3 reads TGTGCCAGCAGTGACCCGGACACATCCTACGAGCAGTACTTC. J is TRBJ2-7 and V is TRBV6-4; D perhaps matches TRBD1 (5 bases). The CDR3 loop spans 14 amino acids. V dropped 2 bases and J dropped 1 base, with 9 bases sitting between them. The V gene's germline CDR1 is MRHNA and CDR2 SNTAGT.

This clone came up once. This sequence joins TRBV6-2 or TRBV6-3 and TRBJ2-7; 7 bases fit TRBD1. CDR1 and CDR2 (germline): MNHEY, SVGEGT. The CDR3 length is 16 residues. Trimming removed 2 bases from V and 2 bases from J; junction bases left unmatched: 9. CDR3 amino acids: CASSYPRRQGTYEQYF. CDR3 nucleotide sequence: TGTGCCAGCAGTTACCCGAGACGACAGGGAACCTACGAGCAGTACTTC.

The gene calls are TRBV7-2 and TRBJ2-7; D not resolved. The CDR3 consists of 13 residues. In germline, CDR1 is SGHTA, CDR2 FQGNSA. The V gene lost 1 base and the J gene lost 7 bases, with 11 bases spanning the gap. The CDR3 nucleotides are TGTGCCAGCAGCTTAGTTACGGGTTCTGAGCAGTACTTC. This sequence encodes CASSLVTGSEQYF.

CDR3 residues: CASRPPDRTGNTIYF. The CDR3, as DNA: TGTGCCAGCAGACCCCCCGACAGAACTGGAAACACCATATATTTT. V is TRBV6-5 and J is TRBJ1-3; the D gene is possibly TRBD1 (5 bases). Germline V lookup: CDR1 MNHEY, CDR2 SVGAGI. Trimming cost V 6 bases and J 2 bases, with 14 bases left between them. The CDR3 spans 15 residues.

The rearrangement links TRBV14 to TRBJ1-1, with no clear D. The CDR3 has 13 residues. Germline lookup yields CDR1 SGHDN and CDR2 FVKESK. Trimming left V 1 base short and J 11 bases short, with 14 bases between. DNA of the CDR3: TGTGCCAGCAGCCAAGTCAGGAACAGTGAGGCTTTCTTT. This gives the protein CASSQVRNSEAFF.